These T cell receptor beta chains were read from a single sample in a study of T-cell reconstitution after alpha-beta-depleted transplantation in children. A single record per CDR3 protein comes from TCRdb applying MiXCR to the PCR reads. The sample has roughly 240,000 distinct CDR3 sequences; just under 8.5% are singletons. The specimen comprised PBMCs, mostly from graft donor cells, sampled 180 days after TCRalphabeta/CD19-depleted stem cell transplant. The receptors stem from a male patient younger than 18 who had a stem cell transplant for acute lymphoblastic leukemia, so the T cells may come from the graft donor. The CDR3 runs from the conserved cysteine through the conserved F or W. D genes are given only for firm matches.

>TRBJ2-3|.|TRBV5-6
CASSLVSGGPVYTDTQYF
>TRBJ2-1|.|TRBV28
CASSLFGVSSYNEQFF
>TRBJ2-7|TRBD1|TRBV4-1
CASSQVLMLRTGSPYEQYF
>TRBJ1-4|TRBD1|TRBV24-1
CATSVPRQGAEKLFF
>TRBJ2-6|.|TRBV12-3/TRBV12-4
CASSPPPTGANVLTF
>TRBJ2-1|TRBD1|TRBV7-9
CASSLGQPRGVF
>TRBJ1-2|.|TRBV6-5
CASSYSGTVEGYTF
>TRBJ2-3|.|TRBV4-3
CASSQGSGGTQYF
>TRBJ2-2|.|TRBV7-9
CASSQGGTPEAGELFF
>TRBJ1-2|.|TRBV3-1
CASSQSLKGYTF
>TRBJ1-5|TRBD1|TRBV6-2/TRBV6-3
CASTRGRGNQPQHF
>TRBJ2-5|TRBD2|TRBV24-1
CATSAGGPQETQYF
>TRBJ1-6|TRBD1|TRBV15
CATSRSRQGSGQNSPLHF
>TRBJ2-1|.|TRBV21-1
CASSSPRGYNEQFF
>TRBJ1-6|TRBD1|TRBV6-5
CASSYQTTGSSSYNSPLHF
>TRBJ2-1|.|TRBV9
CAGKPSSAAPYNEQFF
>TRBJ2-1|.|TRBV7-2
CASSLTTVTYFYNEQFF
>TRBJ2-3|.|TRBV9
CASSVAGAGITDTQYF
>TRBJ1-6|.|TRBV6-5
CASTPTGSRTYNSPLHF
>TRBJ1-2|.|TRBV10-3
CAISESTRGWGYTF
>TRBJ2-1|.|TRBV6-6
CASRDFSYNEQFF
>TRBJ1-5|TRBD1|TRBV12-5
CASVVGGGQPQHF
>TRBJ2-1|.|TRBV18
CASSPRVTHEQFF
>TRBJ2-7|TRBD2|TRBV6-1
CASQAASGFGYEQYF
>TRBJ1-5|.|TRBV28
CASSLLLGSNQPQHF
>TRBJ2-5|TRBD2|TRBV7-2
CASSAAGGPETQYF
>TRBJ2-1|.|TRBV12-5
CASGLVVKADRGLSPLQFF
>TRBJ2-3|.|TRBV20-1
CSARPSGSTDTQYF
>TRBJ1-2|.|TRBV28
CASSSSTGVPYGYTF
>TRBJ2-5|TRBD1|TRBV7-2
CASSPGQGYQETQYF
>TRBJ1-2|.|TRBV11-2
CASSLERARGYTF
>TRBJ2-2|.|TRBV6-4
CASRRNTGELFF
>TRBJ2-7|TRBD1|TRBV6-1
CAAGQGAFYEQYF
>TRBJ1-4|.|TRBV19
CASSPSGTAYEKLFF
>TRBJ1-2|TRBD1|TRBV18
CASSPTSGTGDYGYTF
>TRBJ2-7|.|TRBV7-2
CASSLGGALYEQYF
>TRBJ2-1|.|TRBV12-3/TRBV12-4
CASSMTRGYNEQFF